This T cell receptor beta chain was captured in a study of blood T cell repertoires in COVID-19. The assay was immunoSEQ multiplex PCR, and TCRdb's table has in-frame clones only and misses some. The data show 230,000 or so clones, with approximately 82% seen just once and 1.4% held by the top ten. V dropped 5 bases and J dropped 8 bases, with 12 bases sitting between them. Germline CDR1 and CDR2: DFQATT and SNEGSKA (reference sequence). The CDR3 totals 11 residues. Sequencing was carried out using peripheral blood. V usage is TRBV20-1 and J usage is TRBJ1-2, with D maybe TRBD1 (5 bases). This receptor was identified in a woman between 35 and 50 years old who had recovered from COVID-19. CDR3 sequence reads: CSAPKGFGYTF. The CDR3 nucleotides read TGCAGTGCTCCCAAGGGGTTCGGCTACACCTTC.